This T cell receptor (beta chain) was recovered during a study of PD-L1 blockade in urothelial cancer. Across the whole study: Males with bladder-origin urothelial cancer made up about 90% of the roughly 29 patients.

Locally advanced or metastatic urothelial carcinoma was diagnosed in the patients. Produced via immunoSEQ multiplex PCR; TCRdb's table is partial and in-frame only. This table has under 35,000 clones, more than 75% appearing once. With 5 bases removed from V and 6 bases from J, the gap between germline ends came to 19 bases. The CDR3 spans 15 residues. CDR1 and CDR2 (germline): MRHNA, SNTAGT. This rearrangement joins TRBV6-4 to TRBJ1-2; D is unresolved. The receptor's source is a middle-aged man with urothelial cancer. Source: PBMCs, taken around atezolizumab (anti-PD-L1) treatment. CDR3 bases: TGTGCCAGCAGTTTAACGGCACAGAAACTAGATGGCTACACCTTC. Encoded protein: CASSLTAQKLDGYTF.